These 25 T cell receptor beta chains were sequenced from one sample in a study of tumor-infiltrating lymphocytes in localized non-small cell lung cancer. Assay: immunoSEQ multiplex PCR; the TCRdb copy retains only in-frame clones and omits some. This table holds 25,000 to 30,000 clones, roughly 85% found once. Sequencing was carried out using lung tumor tissue. Receptor source: a human donor with non-small cell lung cancer.

In this sample, this clone turned up once. This chain links TRBV19 with TRBJ2-7; D could derive from TRBD1 or TRBD2 (5 bases each). The CDR3 contains 14 residues. CDR1 is LNHDA and CDR2 is SQIVND in the germline V gene (reference sequence). Trimming shortened V by 6 bases and J by 6 bases, and 18 bases separated the two germline ends. The CDR3 DNA reads TGTGCCAGTAGCAAAGGGGTCAAGGACTCCGAGCAGTACTTC. Encoded protein: CASSKGVKDSEQYF.

The count of this clone is one. J is TRBJ2-3 and V is TRBV14; 10 positions agree with TRBD2. After removal of 4 bases from V and 3 bases from J, the junction contained 7 bases not matched to a gene. Germline V gene lookup returns CDR1 SGHDN and CDR2 FVKESK. The CDR3 extends over 16 amino acids. CDR3 residues: CASSPLAGDDTDTQYF. CDR3 nucleotides: TGTGCCAGCAGCCCTCTAGCGGGGGACGATACAGATACGCAGTATTTT.

The chain combines TRBV4-2 with TRBJ2-2; tentatively, D is TRBD2 (7 bases). The CDR3 loop spans 16 amino acids. V lost 4 bases, J lost 5 bases, and 17 bases lay in between. In germline, CDR1 is LGHNA, CDR2 YNFKEQ. The CDR3 is CASSRGGAAGTGELFF. The CDR3 DNA is TGTGCCAGCAGCCGGGGGGGGGCCGCGGGGACCGGGGAGCTGTTTTTT.

This clone showed up just a few times. The chain employs TRBV29-1 and TRBJ2-7; no definite D call. In germline, CDR1 is SQVTM, CDR2 ANQGSEA. The CDR3 runs 12 residues. V was shortened by 4 bases and J by 3 bases, with 10 bases between the two germline ends. This CDR3 reads CSVAPTDYEQYF. The CDR3 DNA is TGCAGCGTTGCCCCCACTGACTACGAGCAGTACTTC.

V gene TRBV20-1 combines with J gene TRBJ2-7; no definite D call. The germline V and J ends were trimmed by 3 bases and 4 bases, with 7 bases remaining between them. The CDR3 length is 11 residues. Germline CDR1 DFQATT, CDR2 SNEGSKA (reference sequence). The CDR3 loop reads CSARDGYEQYF. The CDR3 DNA is TGCAGTGCTAGGGACGGGTACGAGCAGTACTTC.

The chain is built from TRBV30 and TRBJ2-5; D is undetermined. Germline-derived CDR1 and CDR2 are GTSNPN and SVGIG (reference sequence). The CDR3 consists of 12 residues. Between the trimmed V and J ends, which lost 2 bases and 5 bases, there was a span of 9 bases. The CDR3: CAWSTQGETQYF. CDR3 bases: TGTGCCTGGAGTACCCAAGGGGAGACCCAGTACTTC.

This chain joins TRBV4-3 and TRBJ2-3, with D possibly TRBD2 on 5 matching bases. Between the trimmed V and J ends, which lost 4 bases and 2 bases, there was a span of 7 bases. CDR1 and CDR2 (germline): LGHNA, YSLEER. The CDR3 is 13 amino acids. The CDR3 reads CASSRELTDTQYF. The CDR3 DNA is TGCGCCAGCAGCCGGGAGCTCACAGATACGCAGTATTTT.

This clone was seen just once. The V call is TRBV5-1, the J call TRBJ1-1; possibly TRBD1 for D (5 bases). Trimming shortened V by 0 bases and J by 10 bases, and 19 bases separated the two germline ends. CDR1 and CDR2 from the germline V gene are SGHRS and YFSETQ. This CDR3 comprises 15 residues. The CDR3 reads CASSLEGRAGALAFF. CDR3 DNA sequence: TGCGCCAGCAGCTTGGAGGGCAGGGCTGGGGCTCTAGCTTTCTTT.

This chain uses TRBV7-9 with TRBJ1-2; TRBD1 aligns across 10 bases. V lost 5 bases, J lost 5 bases, and 11 bases stayed unmatched. CDR3 length equals 16 residues. Germline V gives CDR1 SEHNR, CDR2 FQNEAQ (reference sequence). CDR3 loop: CASSTSGTGALYGYTF. CDR3 in DNA: TGTGCCAGCAGCACTTCCGGGACAGGGGCCCTTTATGGCTACACCTTC.

The chain links TRBV19 to TRBJ1-5; D call uncertain. V shed 7 bases and J shed 4 bases, with 17 bases lying between them. The CDR3 contains 15 residues. Germline CDR1 and CDR2: LNHDA and SQIVND (reference sequence). CDR3 loop: CASTKTLTSNQPQHF. The CDR3 region has the DNA TGTGCCAGTACCAAAACCCTTACTTCAAATCAGCCCCAGCATTTT.

The CDR3 loop reads CASSQDWRTKGMTGNTIYF. The CDR3 DNA follows: TGCGCCAGCAGCCAAGATTGGAGGACGAAGGGGATGACTGGAAACACCATATATTTT. The chain joins TRBV4-1 to TRBJ1-3; D might be TRBD1 (5 bases). Germline CDR1 is MGHRA and CDR2 is YSYEKL. Trimming removed 0 bases from V and 2 bases from J, with 20 bases in between. The CDR3 spans 19 residues.

This chain connects TRBV7-8 to TRBJ2-1, with 14 bases lining up with TRBD2. Germline-derived CDR1 and CDR2 are SGHVS and FQNEAQ. There are 16 residues in the CDR3. With V trimmed by 3 bases and J by 5 bases, 3 bases remained unmatched. For the CDR3, the DNA is TGTGCCAGCAGCTTGGGACTAGCGGGGGCAAACAATGAGCAGTTCTTC. It yields the protein CASSLGLAGANNEQFF.

V is TRBV4-3 and J is TRBJ1-6; weak D call: TRBD1 (6 bases). The CDR3 has 15 amino acids. CDR1 is LGHNA and CDR2 is YSLEER in the germline V gene. Trimming removed 4 bases at V and 13 bases at J, with 20 bases between. The CDR3 reads CASSLRTDLPLPLHF. The CDR3 DNA follows: TGCGCCAGCAGCCTCCGGACAGATTTGCCCCTGCCCCTCCACTTT.

The chain employs TRBV6-1 and TRBJ1-3; 7 nucleotides align to TRBD1. The CDR3 contains 15 residues. V shed 0 bases and J 4 bases; nucleotides not matched to a gene: 3. CDR1 is MNHNS and CDR2 is SASEGT in the germline V gene. The CDR3 sequence is CASSEAGGTGNTIYF. The CDR3 DNA sequence: TGTGCCAGCAGTGAAGCAGGGGGCACCGGAAACACCATATATTTT.

The chain uses TRBV5-4 and TRBJ2-7, with 8 bases lining up with TRBD1. The germline CDR1 and CDR2 sequences are SGHNT and YYREEE (reference sequence). With 0 bases clipped from V and 7 bases from J, the junction kept 3 bases outside the gene matches. The CDR3 covers 13 residues. This chain's CDR3 is CASSLGGQVEQYF. CDR3 bases: TGTGCCAGCAGCTTGGGGGGACAGGTAGAGCAGTACTTC.

The chain links TRBV10-3 to TRBJ1-3, with D hard to call. This CDR3 is built from 12 residues. Germline values: CDR1 ENHRY, CDR2 SYGVKD. Trimming removed 7 bases at V and 0 bases at J, with 4 bases between. DNA for the CDR3: TGTGCCATCATGCCCTCTGGAAACACCATATATTTT. It codes for CAIMPSGNTIYF.

This chain joins TRBV19 and TRBJ1-1; D is possibly TRBD1 (5 bases). V was shortened by 7 bases and J by 1 base, with 16 bases between the two germline ends. The germline gives CDR1 LNHDA, CDR2 SQIVND (reference sequence). The CDR3 loop spans 15 amino acids. The CDR3 here is CASTPGGRQNTEAFF. The CDR3 nucleotides read TGTGCCAGTACCCCGGGGGGACGTCAGAACACTGAAGCTTTCTTT. Full variable domain (outside the CDR3, taken from reference TRBV19 and TRBJ1-1): DGGITQSPKYLFRKEGQNVTLSCEQNLNHDAMYWYRQDPGQGLRLIYYSQIVNDFQKGDIAEGYSVSREKKESFPLTVTSAQKNPTAFYLCASTPGGRQNTEAFFGQGTRLTVV.

The chain couples TRBV5-6 to TRBJ2-3; no firm D call. CDR1 and CDR2 (germline): SGHDT, YYEEEE. V lost 2 bases and J 1 base, leaving 11 bases between the germline ends. This CDR3 contains 15 residues. The CDR3 bases are TGTGCCAGCAGCTTTGTCACGACTGGCACAGATACGCAGTATTTT. Translated, it gives CASSFVTTGTDTQYF.

This chain connects TRBV11-3 to TRBJ2-3; D is perhaps TRBD2 (7 bases). Trimming removed 1 base at V and 6 bases at J, with 14 bases between. Germline lookup yields CDR1 SGHNT and CDR2 YENEEA. The CDR3 loop spans 15 amino acids. CDR3 nucleotides: TGTGCCAGCAGCTTAGTCGCGGGGGCCAGGGATACGCAGTATTTT. The encoded protein is CASSLVAGARDTQYF.

The V gene is TRBV11-2, the J gene TRBJ1-2; D call uncertain. The CDR3 totals 13 residues. The V end was cut by 5 bases, the J end by 8 bases, with 15 bases between. Germline assignment: CDR1 SGHAT and CDR2 FQNNGV. CDR3 bases: TGTGCCAGCAGCCCATCATCGGGCCAAGGCTACACCTTC. The encoded protein is CASSPSSGQGYTF.

Only one count was recorded for this clone. The genes are TRBV18 and TRBJ1-1; 8 nucleotides match TRBD1. After removal of 3 bases from V and 4 bases from J, the junction contained 10 bases not matched to a gene. The CDR3 is made up of 16 amino acids. Germline CDR1 reads KGHSH; CDR2 reads LQKENI. The CDR3, as DNA: TGTGCCAGCTCACCTGGGCAGGGGGCAATCGGCACTGAAGCTTTCTTT. Amino acid sequence: CASSPGQGAIGTEAFF.

V usage is TRBV7-2 and J usage is TRBJ2-1, with D possibly matching TRBD2 (6 bases). Germline V gene sequence: CDR1 SGHTA, CDR2 FQGNSA. Trimming removed 1 base from V and 3 bases from J, with 10 bases in between. The CDR3 consists of 15 residues. Here the CDR3 DNA reads TGTGCCAGCAGCTTAGGGACTATGAGCTACAATGAGCAGTTCTTC. Protein: CASSLGTMSYNEQFF.

This clone was seen just once. The chain employs TRBV30 and TRBJ1-1; 7 positions match TRBD1. The CDR3 covers 14 residues. Germline assignment: CDR1 GTSNPN and CDR2 SVGIG (reference sequence). Germline trimming cut 3 bases from V and 5 bases from J; bases unmatched to any gene: 9. CDR3 bases: TGTGCCTGGAGAACAGGGGAGTGGGAGACTGAAGCTTTCTTT. It encodes CAWRTGEWETEAFF. The full variable domain, completed using reference TRBV30 and TRBJ1-1, is SQTIHQWPATLVQPVGSPLSLECTVEGTSNPNLYWYRQAAGRGLQLLFYSVGIGQISSEVPQNLSASRPQDRQFILSSKKLLLSDSGFYLCAWRTGEWETEAFFGQGTRLTVV.

The chain combines TRBV5-6 with TRBJ1-1; TRBD1 is a possible D gene (6 bases). The germline V gene has CDR1 SGHDT and CDR2 YYEEEE. The V and J ends lost 4 bases and 4 bases respectively, with 20 bases between them. CDR3 length equals 16 residues. Here the CDR3 reads CASSGPGGGRFTEAFF. The CDR3 bases are TGTGCCAGCAGCGGCCCCGGGGGCGGCCGTTTCACTGAAGCTTTCTTT.

The chain recombines TRBV29-1 with TRBJ1-1; TRBD1 matches 7 bases. With 7 bases clipped from V and 5 bases from J, the junction kept 10 bases outside the gene matches. Germline V gene lookup returns CDR1 SQVTM and CDR2 ANQGSEA. This CDR3 has 13 residues. The CDR3 DNA reads as TGCAGCGCCGCGCCCAGACAGGGAACTGAAGCTTTCTTT. This encodes CSAAPRQGTEAFF.